This T cell receptor beta chain comes out of a study of blood T cell repertoires in COVID-19 (dated by TCRdb to the early 2020s). Some background on the complete study: Collaborator samples came from the United States, Italy and Spain and covered acute and convalescent phases of COVID-19. The material from the prospective study consisted of cDNA or gDNA derived from T cells, B-cell-depleted T cells, or PBMCs. The dataset comprised deeply sampled blood TCRbeta repertoires from subjects exposed to, actively infected with, or recovered from COVID-19. The repertoires were made available in a free public database intended to serve as a resource for research on the immune response to SARS-CoV-2. The samples were drawn from two sources: the first 160 participants of the ongoing ImmuneRACE study, and 1,254 subjects contributed by 6 global collaborators. The sample metadata nearly always contained a de-identified subject ID, COVID-19 status, age in years and sex. Where available, HLA class I and class II types were taken from metadata supplied by the sample provider and were not determined by assay-based typing.

Results and caveats for the whole study, not just this receptor: The amount of clinical and demographic metadata varied by source and participant and was provided uncurated.

Enrolling through a virtual design, the prospective study's participants ranged in age from roughly 18 to 90 years and lived across 24 United States geographic areas. In the prospective study, participants were assigned to cohorts based on the clinical history participants reported in a screening survey and a study questionnaire. For ImmuneRACE Cohort 3, a participant was defined as recovered based on two consecutive negative NP/OP PCR tests, clearance by a healthcare professional, or resolution of symptoms. Mobile phlebotomists in the prospective study collected whole blood, serum and a nasopharyngeal or oropharyngeal swab from every participant. Participants in the prospective study had the option to provide additional blood draws and questionnaires over a 2-month period. Before DNA extraction, blood samples from the prospective study were shipped at room temperature or frozen. TCRbeta CDR3 regions were amplified from genomic DNA using the immunoSEQ Assay, a bias-controlled multiplex PCR. The original pipeline was this. Nucleated cell counts per sample were estimated from amplification of reference gene primers within the assay. To quantify the absolute abundance of each unique TCRbeta CDR3 rearrangement, sequence reads were collapsed and filtered. Productive Simpson clonality was computed per sample as the square root of Simpson's diversity index over productive rearrangements. Entries here come from immuneACCESS through TCRdb and include only in-frame sequences with V and J called. Some clones fail to appear in such tables; in the studies checked, an unresolved V gene covers under half of the shortfall, and the cause of the remainder is unknown. Clone size and V and J calls were adopted from that table, with D and trimming inferred from the DNA. Counted in this sample were 150,000 to 200,000 clones; around 91% of them appeared once. Roughly 0.82% of the sample rests with the top ten.

The CDR3 numbers 13 residues from cysteine through phenylalanine. Kept here is only the CDR3 DNA, which spans 39 bases and is read in frame from base 1. As encoded in the germline V gene, CDR1 is KGHSH while CDR2 is LQKENI. For this chain, trimming is 4 bases at the V end and 3 bases at the J end, and the number of junction bases without a gene match is 0. Comment on this clone: Its antigen is not yet known. Per-base qualities were not stored, and no clone one base away is much larger.

The material sequenced was PBMCs or T cells enriched from blood (not recorded which). The clonotype comes from a woman between 18 and 29 years old who had recovered from COVID-19. The V and J segments used are TRBV18 and TRBJ1-2; TRBD1 matches 9 bases in the middle. The encoded CDR3 is CASSRDRDYGYTF. At the DNA level, the sequence is TGTGCCAGCTCACGGGACAGGGACTATGGCTACACCTTC.